The text below deals with one T cell receptor (beta chain). Its antigen is currently unknown. The sample has other DNA sequences that encode this CDR3 too. Using immunoSEQ multiplex PCR, the repertoire was profiled, and TCRdb retains in-frame clones only, with some absent. The sample lists fewer than 800,000 clones; about 90% were seen once. Germline-derived CDR1 and CDR2 are SNHLY and FYNNEI. This CDR3 spans 12 amino acids. Trimming pared 4 bases from V and 5 bases from J, leaving 6 bases between. This entry is derived from a study of shared clonotypes between healthy human individuals. Findings and caveats of the study: The study found about 5% of naive CD4 clonotypes shared across a handful of donors. Despite large depth, rarefaction showed incomplete sorted-subset sequencing. The donor pool, a small one, limited the genetic and exposure-history diversity represented.

Terminally differentiated effector memory CD45RA+ cells were excluded by CCR7 positive selection of CD45RO-negative cells. Those who donated were healthy HIV-negative adults, with no recent acute infections or vaccinations reported. This chain links TRBV2 with TRBJ2-1; D not resolved. This receptor was taken from a man under 40 in good health. The sample comprised naive CD8+ T cells sorted from blood. The chain's CDR3 is CASSVGDNEQFF. The CDR3 DNA is TGTGCCAGCAGTGTTGGGGACAATGAGCAGTTCTTC. Supplemented by reference TRBV2 and TRBJ2-1, the full variable domain reads EPEVTQTPSHQVTQMGQEVILRCVPISNHLYFYWYRQILGQKVEFLVSFYNNEISEKSEIFDDQFSVERPDGSNFTLKIRSTKLEDSAMYFCASSVGDNEQFFGPGTRLTVL.